This TCR beta chain originates from a study of OX40 agonist ivuxolimab in advanced cancers. The wider study: Ivuxolimab was delivered to patients intravenously every 2 weeks at doses spanning 0.01 to 10 mg/kg. The eligibility criteria allowed prior anti-PD-1, anti-PD-L1 or anti-CTLA-4 therapy, and about 40% had some.

The data were produced by immunoSEQ multiplex PCR, yet TCRdb's version contains in-frame clones alone and is incomplete. The sample shows tens of thousands of clones, roughly 84% of them seen only once. The germline V and J ends were trimmed by 2 bases and 2 bases, with 14 bases remaining between them. Germline V gene data show CDR1 as SGHTA and CDR2 as FQGTGA. This CDR3 is built from 16 residues. A note on this clone: The antigen remains unidentified.

The study's findings and limits: The authors did not determine the antigen specificity of the expanded peripheral T cells. Among the least clonally expanded were partial responders at 0.1-3.0 mg/kg.

The sample was CD4+ or CD8+ T cells sorted from blood, taken in a trial of the OX40 agonist ivuxolimab. The clonotype originates from an adult with an advanced solid tumor such as melanoma, head and neck, liver or kidney cancer. This chain connects TRBV7-3 to TRBJ2-3, with D perhaps matching TRBD1 or TRBD2 (5 bases each). CDR3 protein: CASSLFGASNTDTQYF. CDR3 DNA: TGTGCCAGCAGCTTATTCGGGGCCAGCAACACAGATACGCAGTATTTT.